This TCR beta chain was sequenced during a study of CD8 T cells in ankylosing spondylitis. The germline CDR1 and CDR2 sequences are SGHTA and FQGNSA. V shed 2 bases and J 7 bases; nucleotides not matched to a gene: 11. This CDR3 is 17 amino acids long. This clonotype was detected only a few times. Its target is not known. Study-level results: Ankylosing spondylitis blood seemed to carry a telltale TCR beta motif made of roughly 8 highly homologous variants.

MiXCR, run by TCRdb on the 5' RACE reads, gives a single entry per CDR3 protein. The data show over 700,000 distinct CDR3 sequences, under 20% seen once. This sequence originates from a male donor with ankylosing spondylitis. The V gene is TRBV7-2, the J gene TRBJ1-6; 7 nucleotides align to TRBD1. Material: blood, either unsorted or a sorted T cell fraction (not recorded which). This chain's CDR3 is CASSLRASGTANSPLHF. DNA of the CDR3: TGTGCCAGCAGCTTAAGGGCTTCCGGGACAGCCAATTCACCCCTCCACTTT.